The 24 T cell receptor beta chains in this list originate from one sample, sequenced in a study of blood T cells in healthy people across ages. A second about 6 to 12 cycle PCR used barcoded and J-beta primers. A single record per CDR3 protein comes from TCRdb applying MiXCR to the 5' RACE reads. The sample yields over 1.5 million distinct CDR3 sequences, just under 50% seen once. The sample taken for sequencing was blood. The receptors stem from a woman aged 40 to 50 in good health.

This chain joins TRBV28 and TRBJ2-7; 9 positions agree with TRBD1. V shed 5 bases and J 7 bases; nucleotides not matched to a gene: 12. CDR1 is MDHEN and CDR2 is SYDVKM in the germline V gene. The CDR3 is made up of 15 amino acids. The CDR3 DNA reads TGTGCCAGCAGTCGAACCGGGACAGGGCCCCCTGAGCAGTACTTC. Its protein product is CASSRTGTGPPEQYF.

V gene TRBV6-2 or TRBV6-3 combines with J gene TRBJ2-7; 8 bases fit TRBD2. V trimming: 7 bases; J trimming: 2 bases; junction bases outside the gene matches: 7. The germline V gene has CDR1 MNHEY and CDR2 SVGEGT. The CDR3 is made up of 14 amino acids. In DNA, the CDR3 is TGTGCCAGCACCGAAGTAGCGGGACCCTACGAGCAGTACTTC. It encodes CASTEVAGPYEQYF.

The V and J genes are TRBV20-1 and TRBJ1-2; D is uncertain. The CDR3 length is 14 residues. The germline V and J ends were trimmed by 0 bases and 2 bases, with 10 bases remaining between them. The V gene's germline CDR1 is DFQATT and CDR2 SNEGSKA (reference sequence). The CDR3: CSARDGSGNYGYTF. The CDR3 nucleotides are TGCAGTGCTAGAGATGGATCAGGAAACTATGGCTACACCTTC.

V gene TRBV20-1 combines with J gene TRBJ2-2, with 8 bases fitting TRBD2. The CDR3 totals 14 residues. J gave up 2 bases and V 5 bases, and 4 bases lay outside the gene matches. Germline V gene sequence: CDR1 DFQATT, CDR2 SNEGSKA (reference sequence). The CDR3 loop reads CSASSGLNTGELFF. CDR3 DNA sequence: TGCAGTGCTTCTAGCGGGCTTAACACCGGGGAGCTGTTTTTT.

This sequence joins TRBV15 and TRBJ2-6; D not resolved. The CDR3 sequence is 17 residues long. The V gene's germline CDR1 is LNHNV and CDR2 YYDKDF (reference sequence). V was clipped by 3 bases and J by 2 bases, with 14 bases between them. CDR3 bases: TGTGCCACCAGCAGGTCGATAGGGAACCCTGGGGCCAACGTCCTGACTTTC. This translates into CATSRSIGNPGANVLTF.

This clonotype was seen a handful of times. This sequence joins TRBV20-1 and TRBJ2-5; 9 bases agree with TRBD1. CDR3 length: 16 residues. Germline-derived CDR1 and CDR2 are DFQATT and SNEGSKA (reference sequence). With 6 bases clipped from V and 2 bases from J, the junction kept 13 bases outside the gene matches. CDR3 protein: CSAPQMTGGNQETQYF. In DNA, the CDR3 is TGCAGTGCACCTCAGATGACAGGGGGTAATCAAGAGACCCAGTACTTC.

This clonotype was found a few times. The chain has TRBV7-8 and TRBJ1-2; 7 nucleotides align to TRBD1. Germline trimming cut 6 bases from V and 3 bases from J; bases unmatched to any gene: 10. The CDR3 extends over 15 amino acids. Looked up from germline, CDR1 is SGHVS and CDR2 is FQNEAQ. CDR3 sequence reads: CASRPPGQIDYGYTF. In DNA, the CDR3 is TGTGCCAGCAGACCCCCGGGACAGATAGACTATGGCTACACCTTC.

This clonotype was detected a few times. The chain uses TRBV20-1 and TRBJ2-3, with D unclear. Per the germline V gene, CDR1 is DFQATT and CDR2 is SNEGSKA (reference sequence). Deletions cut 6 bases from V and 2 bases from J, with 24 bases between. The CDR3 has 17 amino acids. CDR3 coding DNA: TGCAGTGCGAGGCCGCTCTCAATTGCCGGGCTCACAGATACGCAGTATTTT. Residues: CSARPLSIAGLTDTQYF.

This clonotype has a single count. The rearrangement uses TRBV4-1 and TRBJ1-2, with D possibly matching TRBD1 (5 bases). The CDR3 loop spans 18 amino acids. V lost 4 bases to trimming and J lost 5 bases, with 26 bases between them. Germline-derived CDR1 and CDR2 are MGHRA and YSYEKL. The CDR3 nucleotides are TGCGCCAGCAGCCCGGAGGGGTCTGGGCTTCTGGGGGGATATGGCTACACCTTC. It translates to CASSPEGSGLLGGYGYTF.

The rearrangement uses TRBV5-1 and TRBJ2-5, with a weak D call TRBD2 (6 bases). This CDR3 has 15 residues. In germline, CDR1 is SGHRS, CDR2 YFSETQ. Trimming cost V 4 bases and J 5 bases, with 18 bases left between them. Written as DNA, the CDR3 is TGCGCCAGCAGCCTGCCGGCGGGGAGCGGTGAGACCCAGTACTTC. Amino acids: CASSLPAGSGETQYF.

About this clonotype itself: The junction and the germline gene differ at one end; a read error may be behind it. The CDR3, as DNA: TGTCCCAGCAGCGCTCTCGCCGAGACCCAGTACTTC. It yields the protein CPSSALAETQYF. The chain combines TRBV7-2 with TRBJ2-7; no clear D. The end of the DNA is better explained by TRBJ2-5, so the J call may be wrong. Looked up from germline, CDR1 is SGHTA and CDR2 is FQGNSA. The CDR3 is 12 residues long.

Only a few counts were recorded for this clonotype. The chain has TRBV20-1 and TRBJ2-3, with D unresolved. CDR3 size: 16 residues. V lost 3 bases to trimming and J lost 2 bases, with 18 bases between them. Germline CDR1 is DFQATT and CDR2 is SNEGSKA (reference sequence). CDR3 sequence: CSARVAERHHTDTQYF. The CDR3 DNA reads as TGCAGTGCTAGGGTGGCCGAACGCCACCACACAGATACGCAGTATTTT.

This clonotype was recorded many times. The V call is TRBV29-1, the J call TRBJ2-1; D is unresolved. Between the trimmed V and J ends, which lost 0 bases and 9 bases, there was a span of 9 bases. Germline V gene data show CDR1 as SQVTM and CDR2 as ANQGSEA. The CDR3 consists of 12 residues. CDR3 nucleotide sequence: TGCAGCGTTGAAGATGGGGTGAGTGAGCAGTTCTTC. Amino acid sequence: CSVEDGVSEQFF.

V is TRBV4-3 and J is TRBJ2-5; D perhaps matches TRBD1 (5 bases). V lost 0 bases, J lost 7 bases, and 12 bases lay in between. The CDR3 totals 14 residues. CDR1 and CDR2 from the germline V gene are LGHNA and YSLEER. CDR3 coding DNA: TGCGCCAGCAGCCAAGATAGGGGTGGGGTGACCCAGTACTTC. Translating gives CASSQDRGGVTQYF.

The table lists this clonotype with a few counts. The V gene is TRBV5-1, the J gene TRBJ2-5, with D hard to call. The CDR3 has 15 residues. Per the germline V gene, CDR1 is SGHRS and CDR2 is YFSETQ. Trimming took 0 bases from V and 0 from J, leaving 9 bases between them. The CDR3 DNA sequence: TGCGCCAGCAGCTTGGAGGCAATAAACCAAGAGACCCAGTACTTC. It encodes CASSLEAINQETQYF.

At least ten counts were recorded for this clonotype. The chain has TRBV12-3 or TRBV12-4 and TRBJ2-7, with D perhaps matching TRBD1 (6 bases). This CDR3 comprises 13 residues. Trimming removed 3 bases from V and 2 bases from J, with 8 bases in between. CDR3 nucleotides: TGTGCCAGCAGTTTCCAGGGGCCCTACGAGCAGTACTTC. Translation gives CASSFQGPYEQYF.

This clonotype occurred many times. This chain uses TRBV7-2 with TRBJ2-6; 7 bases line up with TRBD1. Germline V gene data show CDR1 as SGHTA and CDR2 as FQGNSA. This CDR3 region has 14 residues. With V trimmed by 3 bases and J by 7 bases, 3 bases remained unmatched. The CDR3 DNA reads TGTGCCAGCAGCTTCGACAGGGAAGCCAACGTCCTGACTTTC. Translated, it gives CASSFDREANVLTF.

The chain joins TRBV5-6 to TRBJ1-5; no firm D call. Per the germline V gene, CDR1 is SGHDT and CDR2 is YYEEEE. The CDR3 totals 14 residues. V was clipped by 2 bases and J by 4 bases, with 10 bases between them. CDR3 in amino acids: CASSFFGRNQPQHF. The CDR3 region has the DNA TGTGCCAGCAGCTTTTTCGGTCGAAATCAGCCCCAGCATTTT.

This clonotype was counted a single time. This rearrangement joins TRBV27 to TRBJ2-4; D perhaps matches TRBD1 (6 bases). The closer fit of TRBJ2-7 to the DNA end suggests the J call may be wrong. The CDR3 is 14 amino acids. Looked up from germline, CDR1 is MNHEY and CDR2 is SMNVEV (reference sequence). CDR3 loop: CASSQNRVLYEQYF. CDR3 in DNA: TGTGCCAGCAGTCAGAACAGGGTACTCTACGAGCAGTACTTC.

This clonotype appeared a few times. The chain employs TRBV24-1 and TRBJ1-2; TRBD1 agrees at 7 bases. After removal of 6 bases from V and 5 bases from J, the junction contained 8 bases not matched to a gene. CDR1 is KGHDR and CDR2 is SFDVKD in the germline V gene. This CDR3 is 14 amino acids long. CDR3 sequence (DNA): TGTGCCACCAGTCGTACAGGGGAATCATATGGCTACACCTTC. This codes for CATSRTGESYGYTF.

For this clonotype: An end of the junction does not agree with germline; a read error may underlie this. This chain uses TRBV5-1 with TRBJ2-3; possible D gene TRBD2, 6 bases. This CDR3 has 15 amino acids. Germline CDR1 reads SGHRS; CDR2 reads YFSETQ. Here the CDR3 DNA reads TGCGCCGGCAGCTTCGGAGGGGAGAGCACAGATACGCAGTATTTT. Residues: CAGSFGGESTDTQYF.

CDR3 bases: TGTGCCACCGGACAGGGTGATGAAAAACTGTTTTTT. Translated: CATGQGDEKLFF. This sequence joins TRBV24-1 and TRBJ1-4, with TRBD1 matching over 8 bases. The CDR3 sequence is 12 residues long. Germline V gene data show CDR1 as KGHDR and CDR2 as SFDVKD. The V and J ends lost 9 bases and 6 bases, in that order; junction bases with no gene match: 2.

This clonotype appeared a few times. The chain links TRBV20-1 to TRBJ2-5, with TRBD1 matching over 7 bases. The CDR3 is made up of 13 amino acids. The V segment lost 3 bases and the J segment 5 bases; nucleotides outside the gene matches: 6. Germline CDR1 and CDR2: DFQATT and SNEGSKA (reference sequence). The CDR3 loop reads CSASGTDGETQYF. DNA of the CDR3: TGCAGTGCTAGCGGGACAGACGGGGAGACCCAGTACTTC.

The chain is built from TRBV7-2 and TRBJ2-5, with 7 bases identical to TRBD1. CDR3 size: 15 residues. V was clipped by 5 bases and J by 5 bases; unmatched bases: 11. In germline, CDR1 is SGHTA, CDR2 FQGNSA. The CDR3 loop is CASSLQAGGRETQYF. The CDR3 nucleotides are TGTGCCAGCAGCCTTCAAGCAGGGGGAAGGGAGACCCAGTACTTC.